In this sample, the clone carrying this T cell receptor (beta chain) turned up many times. Per germline, CDR1 ENHRY and CDR2 SYGVKD. The CDR3 is 13 amino acids. Trimming took 10 bases from V and 0 from J, leaving 10 bases between them. In TCRdb, the RT-PCR reads were re-called with MiXCR into one record per CDR3 protein. The table lists over a thousand distinct CDR3 sequences, 30% to 35% of them singletons. The chain recombines TRBV10-3 with TRBJ2-4; D is undetermined. This TCR was sampled from a female donor with primary Sjogren's syndrome. Sequenced sample: memory CD4+ T cells from salivary gland. The CDR3 DNA sequence: TGTGCCACCCCCCACCTAGCCAAAAACATTCAGTACTTC. Encoded protein: CATPHLAKNIQYF.